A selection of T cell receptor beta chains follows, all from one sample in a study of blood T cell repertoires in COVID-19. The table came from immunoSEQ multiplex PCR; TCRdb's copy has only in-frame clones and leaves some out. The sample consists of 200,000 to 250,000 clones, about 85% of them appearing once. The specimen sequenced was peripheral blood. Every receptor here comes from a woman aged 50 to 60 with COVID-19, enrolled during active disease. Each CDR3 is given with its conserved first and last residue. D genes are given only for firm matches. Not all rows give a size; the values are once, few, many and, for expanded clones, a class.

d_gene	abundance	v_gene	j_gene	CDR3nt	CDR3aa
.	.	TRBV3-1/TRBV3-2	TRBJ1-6	TGTGCCAGCAGGCAGGGAAATTCACCCCTCCACTTT	CASRQGNSPLHF
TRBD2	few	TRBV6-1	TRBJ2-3	TGTGCCAGCAGTGAAGGTCTAGCGGGGGAACGCGGTACGCAGTATTTT	CASSEGLAGERGTQYF
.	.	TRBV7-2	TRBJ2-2	TGTGCCAGCAGCCCCTTTTTTTCCCGGTACACCGGGGAGCTGTTTTTT	CASSPFFSRYTGELFF
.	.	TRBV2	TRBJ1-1	TGTGCCAGCAGTGGGGCGGAAGCTTTCTTT	CASSGAEAFF
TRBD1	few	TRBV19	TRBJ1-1	TGTGCCAGCCCAATGAACCGGGACAGGGCAGACACTGAAGCTTTCTTT	CASPMNRDRADTEAFF
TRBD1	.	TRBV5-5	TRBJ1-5	TGTGCCAGCAGCTTATACCGACAGGGGCAAGGCAATCAGCCCCAGCATTTT	CASSLYRQGQGNQPQHF
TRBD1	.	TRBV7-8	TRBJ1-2	TGTGCCAGCAGCCAAAGGGACAGGGGAGGTGGCTACACCTTC	CASSQRDRGGGYTF
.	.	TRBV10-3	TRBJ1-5	TGTGCCATCAGTGAGTCGGGGAGGGGGGGTCAGCCCCAGCATTTT	CAISESGRGGQPQHF
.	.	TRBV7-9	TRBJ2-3	TGTGCCAGCAGCTTACTCCAGGGAACAGATACGCAGTATTTT	CASSLLQGTDTQYF
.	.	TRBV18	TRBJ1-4	TGTGCCAGCTCCCTGCTAGAGGACTGGAGTGGCGAAAAACTGTTTTTT	CASSLLEDWSGEKLFF
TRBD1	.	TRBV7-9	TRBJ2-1	TGTGCCAGCAGCACAGGGGCCCACGGCAATGAGCAGTTCTTC	CASSTGAHGNEQFF
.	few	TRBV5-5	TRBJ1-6	TGTGCCAGCAGCTTGGGCCGATTGGGGCTAAATTCACCCCTCCACTTT	CASSLGRLGLNSPLHF
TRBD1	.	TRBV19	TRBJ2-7	TGTGCCAGTAGCCAGGGGGCCTACGAGCAGTACTTC	CASSQGAYEQYF
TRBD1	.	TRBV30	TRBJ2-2	TGTGCCTGGAGTGTCGGGGTCAGGGGGAAGGTTGTTGCCGGGGAGCTGTTTTTT	CAWSVGVRGKVVAGELFF
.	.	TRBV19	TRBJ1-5	TGTGCCAGTAGTCAGGGTTTAAGCAATCAGCCCCAGCATTTT	CASSQGLSNQPQHF
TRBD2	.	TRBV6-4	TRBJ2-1	TGTGCCAGCAGTGCGGGGGGGCCGAGCAATGAGCAGTTCTTC	CASSAGGPSNEQFF
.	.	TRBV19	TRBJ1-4	TGTGCCAGTAGCAGAGAGCGAAGAGAAACTAATGAAAAACTGTTTTTT	CASSRERRETNEKLFF
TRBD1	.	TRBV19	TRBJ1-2	TGTGCCAGTAGACAGGGGGAAATGTATGGCTACACCTTC	CASRQGEMYGYTF
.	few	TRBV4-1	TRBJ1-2	TGCGCCAGCAGCCAACAAGGACAGCAGGGCTACACCTTC	CASSQQGQQGYTF
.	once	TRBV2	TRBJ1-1	TGTGCCAGCAGTGAAGGCCGGGGTTTGCAAGCTTTCTTT	CASSEGRGLQAFF
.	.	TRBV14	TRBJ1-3	TGTGCCAGCAGCCAAAGAACAGGCGCGGGGCCTGGAAACACCATATATTTT	CASSQRTGAGPGNTIYF
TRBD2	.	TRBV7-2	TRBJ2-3	TGTGCCAGCAGCCTCACCGGCGCGGGGGGGTCAGATACGCAGTATTTT	CASSLTGAGGSDTQYF
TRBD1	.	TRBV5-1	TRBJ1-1	TGCGCCAGAGTAAAGGGGGCGTGGACTGAAGCTTTCTTT	CARVKGAWTEAFF
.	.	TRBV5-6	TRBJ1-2	TGTGCCAGCTACAGGCCGAAGGACGGCTACACCTTC	CASYRPKDGYTF
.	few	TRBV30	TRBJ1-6	TGTGCCTGGAGTGTACGGGGTAGTTCACCCCTCCACTTT	CAWSVRGSSPLHF
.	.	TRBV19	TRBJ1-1	TGTGCCAGTAGTAGGGGCACGAACACTGAAGCTTTCTTT	CASSRGTNTEAFF